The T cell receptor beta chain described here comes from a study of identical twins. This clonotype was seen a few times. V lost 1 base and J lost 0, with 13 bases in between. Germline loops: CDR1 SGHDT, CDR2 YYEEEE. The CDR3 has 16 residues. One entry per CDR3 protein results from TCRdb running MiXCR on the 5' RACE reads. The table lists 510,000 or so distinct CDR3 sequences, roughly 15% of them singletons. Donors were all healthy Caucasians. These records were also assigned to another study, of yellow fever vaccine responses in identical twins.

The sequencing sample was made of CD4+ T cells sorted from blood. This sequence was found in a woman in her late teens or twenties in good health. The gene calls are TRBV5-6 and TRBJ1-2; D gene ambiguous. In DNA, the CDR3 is TGTGCCAGCAGCTTGATCAGTACCAAAGCTAACTATGGCTACACCTTC. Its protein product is CASSLISTKANYGYTF.